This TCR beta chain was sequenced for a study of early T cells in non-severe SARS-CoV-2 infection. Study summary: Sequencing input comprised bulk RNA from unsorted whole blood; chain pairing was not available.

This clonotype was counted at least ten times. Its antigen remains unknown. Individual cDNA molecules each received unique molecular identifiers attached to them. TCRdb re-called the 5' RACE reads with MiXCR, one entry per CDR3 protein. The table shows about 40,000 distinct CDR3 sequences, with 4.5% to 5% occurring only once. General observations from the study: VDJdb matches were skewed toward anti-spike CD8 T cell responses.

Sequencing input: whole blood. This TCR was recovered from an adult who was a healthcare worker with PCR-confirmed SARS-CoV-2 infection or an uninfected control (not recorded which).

The CDR3 protein is CASSSQSLWTGHANEQFF. The CDR3 coding sequence is TGTGCCAGCAGCTCGCAATCCTTATGGACAGGTCATGCCAATGAGCAGTTCTTC. The rearrangement uses TRBV7-9 and TRBJ2-1, with 7 bases identical to TRBD1. This CDR3 comprises 18 residues. The germline gives CDR1 SEHNR, CDR2 FQNEAQ (reference sequence). After removal of 4 bases from V and 6 bases from J, the junction contained 18 bases not matched to a gene.